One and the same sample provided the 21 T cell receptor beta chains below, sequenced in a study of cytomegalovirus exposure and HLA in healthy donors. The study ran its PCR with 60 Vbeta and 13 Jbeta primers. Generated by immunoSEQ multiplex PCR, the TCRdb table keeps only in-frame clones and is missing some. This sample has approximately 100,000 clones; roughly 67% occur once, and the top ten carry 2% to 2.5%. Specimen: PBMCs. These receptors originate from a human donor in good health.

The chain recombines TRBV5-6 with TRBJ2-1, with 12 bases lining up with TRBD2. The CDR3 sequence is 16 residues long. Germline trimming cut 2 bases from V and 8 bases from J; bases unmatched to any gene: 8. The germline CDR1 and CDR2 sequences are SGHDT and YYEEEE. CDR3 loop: CASSLGLAGPRDEQFF. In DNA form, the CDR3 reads TGTGCCAGCAGCTTAGGACTAGCGGGGCCAAGGGATGAGCAGTTCTTC.

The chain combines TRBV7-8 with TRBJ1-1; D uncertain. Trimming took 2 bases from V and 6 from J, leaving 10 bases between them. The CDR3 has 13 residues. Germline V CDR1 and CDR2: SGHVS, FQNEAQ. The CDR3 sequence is CASSLLGLAEAFF. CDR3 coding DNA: TGTGCCAGCAGCTTACTTGGCTTGGCTGAAGCTTTCTTT.

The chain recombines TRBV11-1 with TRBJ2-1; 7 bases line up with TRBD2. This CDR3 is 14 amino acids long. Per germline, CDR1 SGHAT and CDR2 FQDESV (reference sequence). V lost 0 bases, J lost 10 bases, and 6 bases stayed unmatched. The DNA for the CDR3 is TGTGCCAGCAGCTTAGCCCCCCTGCGGGGGGAGCAGTTCTTC. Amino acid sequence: CASSLAPLRGEQFF.

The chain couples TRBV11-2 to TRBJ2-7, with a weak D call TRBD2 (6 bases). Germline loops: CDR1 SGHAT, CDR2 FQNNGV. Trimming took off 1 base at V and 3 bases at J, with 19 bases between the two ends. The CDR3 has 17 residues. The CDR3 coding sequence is TGTGCCAGCAGCTTAGCTCGCCGGGGGATGGGGGTCTACGAGCAGTACTTC. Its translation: CASSLARRGMGVYEQYF.

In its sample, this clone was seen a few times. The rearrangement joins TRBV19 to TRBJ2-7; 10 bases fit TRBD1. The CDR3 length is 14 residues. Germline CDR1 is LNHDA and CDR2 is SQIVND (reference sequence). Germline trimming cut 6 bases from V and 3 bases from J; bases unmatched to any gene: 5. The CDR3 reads CASRNRDRGYEQYF. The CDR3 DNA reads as TGTGCCAGTAGGAACCGGGACAGGGGCTACGAGCAGTACTTC.

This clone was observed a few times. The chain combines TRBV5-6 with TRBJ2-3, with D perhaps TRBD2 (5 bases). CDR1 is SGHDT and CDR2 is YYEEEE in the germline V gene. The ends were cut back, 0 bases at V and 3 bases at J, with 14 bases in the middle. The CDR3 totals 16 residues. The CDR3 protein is CASSLVPSMRTDTQYF. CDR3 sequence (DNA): TGTGCCAGCAGCTTGGTACCTAGCATGCGGACAGATACGCAGTATTTT.

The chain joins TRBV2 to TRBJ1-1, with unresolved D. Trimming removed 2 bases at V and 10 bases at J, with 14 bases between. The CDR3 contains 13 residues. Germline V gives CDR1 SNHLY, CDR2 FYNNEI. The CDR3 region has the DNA TGTGCCAGCAGTGAAATAGGTTCGTCGGGAGCTTTCTTT. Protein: CASSEIGSSGAFF.

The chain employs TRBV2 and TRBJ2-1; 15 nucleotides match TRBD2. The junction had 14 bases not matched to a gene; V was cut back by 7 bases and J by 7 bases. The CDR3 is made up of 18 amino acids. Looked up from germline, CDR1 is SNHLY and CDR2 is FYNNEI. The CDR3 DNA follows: TGTGCCAGCACTTGGACTAGCGGGGGGGCCGGACTTAGGAATGAGCAGTTCTTC. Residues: CASTWTSGGAGLRNEQFF.

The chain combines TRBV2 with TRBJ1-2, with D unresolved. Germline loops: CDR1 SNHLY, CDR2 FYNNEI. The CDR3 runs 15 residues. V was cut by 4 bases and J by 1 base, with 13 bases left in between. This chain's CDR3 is CASSVGRASNYGYTF. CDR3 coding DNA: TGTGCCAGCAGTGTGGGCCGAGCAAGTAACTATGGCTACACCTTC.

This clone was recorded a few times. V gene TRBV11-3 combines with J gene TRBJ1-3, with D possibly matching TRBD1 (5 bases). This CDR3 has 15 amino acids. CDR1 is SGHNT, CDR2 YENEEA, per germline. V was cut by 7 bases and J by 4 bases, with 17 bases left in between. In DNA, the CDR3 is TGTGCCAGCACCCCCGATTCCGGGGGAGGAAACACCATATATTTT. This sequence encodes CASTPDSGGGNTIYF.

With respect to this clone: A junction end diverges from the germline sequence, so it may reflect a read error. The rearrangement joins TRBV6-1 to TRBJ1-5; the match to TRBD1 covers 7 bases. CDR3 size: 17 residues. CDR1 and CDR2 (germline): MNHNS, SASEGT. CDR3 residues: CASREGGRGFRNQPQHF. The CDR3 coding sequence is TGTGCCAGCAGAGAAGGAGGCAGGGGGTTTCGGAATCAGCCCCAGCATTTT.

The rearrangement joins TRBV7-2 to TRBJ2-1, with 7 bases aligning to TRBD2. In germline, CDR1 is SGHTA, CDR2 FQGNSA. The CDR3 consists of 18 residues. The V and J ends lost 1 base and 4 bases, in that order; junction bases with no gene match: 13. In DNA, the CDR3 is TGTGCCAGCAGCTTAGAGGGCGGCGGGAGCCAGCCTTACAATGAGCAGTTCTTC. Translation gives CASSLEGGGSQPYNEQFF.

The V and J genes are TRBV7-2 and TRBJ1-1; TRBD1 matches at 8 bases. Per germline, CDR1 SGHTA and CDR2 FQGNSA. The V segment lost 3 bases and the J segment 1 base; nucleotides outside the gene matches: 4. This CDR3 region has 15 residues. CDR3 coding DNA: TGTGCCAGCAGCTTCTACAGGGGGGAGAACACTGAAGCTTTCTTT. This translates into CASSFYRGENTEAFF. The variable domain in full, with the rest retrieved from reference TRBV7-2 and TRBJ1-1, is GAGVSQSPSNKVTEKGKDVELRCDPISGHTALYWYRQSLGQGLEFLIYFQGNSAPDKSGLPSDRFSAERTGGSVSTLTIQRTQQEDSAVYLCASSFYRGENTEAFFGQGTRLTVV.

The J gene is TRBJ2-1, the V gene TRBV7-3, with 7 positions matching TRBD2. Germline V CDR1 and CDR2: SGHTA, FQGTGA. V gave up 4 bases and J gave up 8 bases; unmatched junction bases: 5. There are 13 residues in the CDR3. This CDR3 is CASSSSRGDEQFF. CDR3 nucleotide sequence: TGTGCCAGCAGCTCCTCCCGGGGGGATGAGCAGTTCTTC.

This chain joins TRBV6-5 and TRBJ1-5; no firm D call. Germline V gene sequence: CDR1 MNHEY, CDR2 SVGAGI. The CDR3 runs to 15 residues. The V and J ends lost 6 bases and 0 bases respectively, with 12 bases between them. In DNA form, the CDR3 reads TGTGCCAGCAGCCGAGCAGGCAATAGCAATCAGCCCCAGCATTTT. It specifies CASSRAGNSNQPQHF.

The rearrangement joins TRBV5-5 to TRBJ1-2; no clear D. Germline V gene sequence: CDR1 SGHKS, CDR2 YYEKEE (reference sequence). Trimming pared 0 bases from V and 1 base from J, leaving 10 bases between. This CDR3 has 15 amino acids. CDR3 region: CASSLGTRNNYGYTF. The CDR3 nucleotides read TGTGCCAGCAGCTTGGGAACTAGGAATAACTATGGCTACACCTTC. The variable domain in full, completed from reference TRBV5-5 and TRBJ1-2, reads DAGVTQSPTHLIKTRGQQVTLRCSPISGHKSVSWYQQVLGQGPQFIFQYYEKEERGRGNFPDRFSARQFPNYSSELNVNALLLGDSALYLCASSLGTRNNYGYTFGSGTRLTVV.

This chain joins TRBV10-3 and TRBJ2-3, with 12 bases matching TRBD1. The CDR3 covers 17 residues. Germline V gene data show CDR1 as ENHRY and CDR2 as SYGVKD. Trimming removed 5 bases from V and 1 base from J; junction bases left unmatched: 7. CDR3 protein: CAISSGTGGAGTDTQYF. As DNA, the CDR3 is TGTGCCATCAGTTCCGGGACAGGGGGCGCGGGCACAGATACGCAGTATTTT.

In DNA form, the CDR3 reads TGTGCCAGCAGTTTACCAGTTGAAGCTTTCTTT. Residues: CASSLPVEAFF. V usage is TRBV2 and J usage is TRBJ1-1; D not resolved. This CDR3 has 11 amino acids. Trimming cost V 5 bases and J 7 bases, with 8 bases left between them. CDR1 and CDR2 from the germline V gene are SNHLY and FYNNEI.

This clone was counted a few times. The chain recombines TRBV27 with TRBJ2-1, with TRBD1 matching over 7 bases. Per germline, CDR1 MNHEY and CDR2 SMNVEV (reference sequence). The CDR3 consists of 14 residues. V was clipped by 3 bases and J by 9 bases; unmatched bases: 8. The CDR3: CASSFSQGFSEQFF. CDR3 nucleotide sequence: TGTGCCAGCAGTTTTTCACAGGGGTTTTCTGAGCAGTTCTTC.

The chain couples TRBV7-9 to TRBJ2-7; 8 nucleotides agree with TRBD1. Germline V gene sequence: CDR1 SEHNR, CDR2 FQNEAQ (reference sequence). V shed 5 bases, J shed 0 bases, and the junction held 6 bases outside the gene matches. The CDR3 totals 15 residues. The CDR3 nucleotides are TGTGCCAGCAGCCCCGGGACAGGCTTCTCCTACGAGCAGTACTTC. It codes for CASSPGTGFSYEQYF.

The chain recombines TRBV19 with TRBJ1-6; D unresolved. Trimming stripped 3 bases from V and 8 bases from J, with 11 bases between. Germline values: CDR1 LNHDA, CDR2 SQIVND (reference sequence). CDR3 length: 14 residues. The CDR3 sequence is CASSMSGGDSPLHF. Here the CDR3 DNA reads TGTGCCAGTAGTATGTCGGGTGGAGATTCACCCCTCCACTTT.